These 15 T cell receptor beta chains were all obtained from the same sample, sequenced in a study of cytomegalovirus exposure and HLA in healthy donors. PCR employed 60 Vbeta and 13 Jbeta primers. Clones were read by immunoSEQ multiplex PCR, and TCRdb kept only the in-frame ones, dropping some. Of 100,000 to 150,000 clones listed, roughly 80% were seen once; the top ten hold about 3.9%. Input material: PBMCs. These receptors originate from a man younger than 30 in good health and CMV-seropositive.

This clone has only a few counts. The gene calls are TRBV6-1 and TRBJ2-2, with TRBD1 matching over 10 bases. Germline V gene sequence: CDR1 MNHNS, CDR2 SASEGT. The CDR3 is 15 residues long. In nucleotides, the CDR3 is TGTGCTTCCCCCGGGGGGACAGGGGATATGGGGGAGCTGTTTTTT. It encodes CASPGGTGDMGELFF.

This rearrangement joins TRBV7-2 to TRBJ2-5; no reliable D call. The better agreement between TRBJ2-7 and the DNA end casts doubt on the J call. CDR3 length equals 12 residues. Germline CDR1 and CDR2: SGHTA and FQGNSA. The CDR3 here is CASSSPTYEQYF. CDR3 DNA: TGTGCCAGCAGCTCCCCCACCTACGAGCAGTACTTC.

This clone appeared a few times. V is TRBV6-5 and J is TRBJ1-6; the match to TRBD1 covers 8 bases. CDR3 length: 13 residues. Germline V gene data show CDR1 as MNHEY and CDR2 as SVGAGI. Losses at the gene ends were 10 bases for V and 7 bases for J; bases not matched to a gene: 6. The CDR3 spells CATQTGVNSPLHF. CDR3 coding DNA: TGTGCCACTCAGACAGGGGTGAATTCACCCCTCCACTTT.

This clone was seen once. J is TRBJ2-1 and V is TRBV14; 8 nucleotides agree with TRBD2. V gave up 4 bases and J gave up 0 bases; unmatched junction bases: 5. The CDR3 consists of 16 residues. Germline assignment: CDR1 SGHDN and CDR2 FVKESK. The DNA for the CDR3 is TGTGCCAGCAGCCTTTTAGCGGGGAGCTCCTACAATGAGCAGTTCTTC. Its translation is CASSLLAGSSYNEQFF.

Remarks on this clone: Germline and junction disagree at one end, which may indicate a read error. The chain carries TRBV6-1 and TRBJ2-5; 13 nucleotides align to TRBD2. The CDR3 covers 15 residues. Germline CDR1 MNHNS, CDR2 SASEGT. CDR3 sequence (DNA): TGTGCCAGCAGTGGACTAGCGGGAGGCCAAGGGACCCAGTACTTC. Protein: CASSGLAGGQGTQYF.

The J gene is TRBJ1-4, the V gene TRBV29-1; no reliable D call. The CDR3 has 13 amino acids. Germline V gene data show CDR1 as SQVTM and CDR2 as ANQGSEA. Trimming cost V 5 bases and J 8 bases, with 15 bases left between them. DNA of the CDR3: TGCAGCGTTTTTTCACGGGAGGGAGAAAAACTGTTTTTT. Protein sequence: CSVFSREGEKLFF.

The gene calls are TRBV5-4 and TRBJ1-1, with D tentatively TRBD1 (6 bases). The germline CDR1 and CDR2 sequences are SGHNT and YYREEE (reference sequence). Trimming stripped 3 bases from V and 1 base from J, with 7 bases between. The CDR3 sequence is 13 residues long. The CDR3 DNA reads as TGTGCCAGCAGCTCGGGACAGAACACTGAAGCTTTCTTT. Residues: CASSSGQNTEAFF.

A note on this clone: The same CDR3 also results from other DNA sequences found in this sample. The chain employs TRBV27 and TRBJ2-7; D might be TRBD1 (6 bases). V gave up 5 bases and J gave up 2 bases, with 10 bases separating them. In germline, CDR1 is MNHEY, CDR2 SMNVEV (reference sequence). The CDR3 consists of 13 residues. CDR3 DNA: TGTGCCAGCAGTCGCCAGGGGACCTACGAGCAGTACTTC. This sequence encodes CASSRQGTYEQYF.

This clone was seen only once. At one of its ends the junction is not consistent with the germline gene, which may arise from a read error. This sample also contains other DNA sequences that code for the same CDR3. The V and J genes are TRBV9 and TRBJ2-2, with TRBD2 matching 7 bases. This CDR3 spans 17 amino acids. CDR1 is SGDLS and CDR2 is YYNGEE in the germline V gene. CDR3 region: CASSVGLAAPNTGELFF. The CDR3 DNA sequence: TGTGCCAGCAGCGTAGGTCTAGCGGCACCGAACACCGGGGAGCTGTTCTTT.

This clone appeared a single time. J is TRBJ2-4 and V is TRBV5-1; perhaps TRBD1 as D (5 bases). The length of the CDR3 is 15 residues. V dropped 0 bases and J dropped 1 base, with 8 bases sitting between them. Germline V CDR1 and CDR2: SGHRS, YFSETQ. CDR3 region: CASSLGAGAKNIQYF. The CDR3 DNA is TGCGCCAGCAGCTTGGGGGCAGGGGCCAAAAACATTCAGTACTTC.

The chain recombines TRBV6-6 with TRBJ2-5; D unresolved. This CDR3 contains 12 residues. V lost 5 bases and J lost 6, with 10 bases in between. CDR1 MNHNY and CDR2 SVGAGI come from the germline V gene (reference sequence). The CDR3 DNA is TGTGCCAGCAGTCGACTGTTAAAGACCCAGTACTTC. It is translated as CASSRLLKTQYF.

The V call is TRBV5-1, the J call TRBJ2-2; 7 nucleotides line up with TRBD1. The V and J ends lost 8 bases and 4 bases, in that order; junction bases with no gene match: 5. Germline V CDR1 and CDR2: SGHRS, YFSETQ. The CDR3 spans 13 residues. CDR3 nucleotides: TGCGCCAGTTTGAGACAGGGCACCGGGGAGCTGTTTTTT. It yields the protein CASLRQGTGELFF. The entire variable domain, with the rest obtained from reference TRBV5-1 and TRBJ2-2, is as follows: KAGVTQTPRYLIKTRGQQVTLSCSPISGHRSVSWYQQTPGQGLQFLFEYFSETQRNKGNFPGRFSGRQFSNSRSEMNVSTLELGDSALYLCASLRQGTGELFFGEGSRLTVL.

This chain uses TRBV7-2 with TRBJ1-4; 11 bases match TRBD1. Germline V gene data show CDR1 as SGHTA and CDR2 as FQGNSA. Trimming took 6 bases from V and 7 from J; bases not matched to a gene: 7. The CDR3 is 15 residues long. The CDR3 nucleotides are TGTGCCAGCAGTTTGGGACAGGGGGAGGGTGAAAAACTGTTTTTT. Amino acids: CASSLGQGEGEKLFF.

The CDR3 coding sequence is TGTGCCAGCAGCTTGGATACTAGCGGAGCGTTCTTC. This sequence encodes CASSLDTSGAFF. The chain links TRBV5-4 to TRBJ2-1, with TRBD2 matching over 8 bases. This CDR3 has 12 amino acids. Germline values: CDR1 SGHNT, CDR2 YYREEE (reference sequence). The V gene end was trimmed by 0 bases and the J gene end by 15 bases; junction bases not matched to a gene: 5.

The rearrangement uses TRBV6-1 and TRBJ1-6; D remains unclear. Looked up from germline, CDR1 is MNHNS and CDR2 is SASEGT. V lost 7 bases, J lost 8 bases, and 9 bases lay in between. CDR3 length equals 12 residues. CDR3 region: CASTNGDSPLHF. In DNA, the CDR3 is TGTGCCAGCACCAACGGGGATTCACCCCTCCACTTT.